This passage covers 17 T cell receptor beta chains from one sample sequenced in a study of blood T cells in healthy people across ages (dated by TCRdb to the mid-2010s). The library was generated by 5' RACE. Sequencing was performed on an Illumina HiSeq 2500. A second PCR of roughly 7 to 11 cycles was performed with a sample-barcoded 5' primer and a J-beta primer mix. TCRdb reworked the public reads: Q25 trimming with fastp, MiXCR clone assembly, productive beta chains retained. Identical CDR3 protein sequences are pooled into one entry, listed with their most common genes and DNA. Here the sample has some 1.1 million distinct CDR3 sequences; less than 45% occur a single time. The ten largest clones take up around 13% of the sample. Sequenced sample: blood. Receptors originate from a man between 18 and 29 years old in good health.

This clonotype was recorded a few times. Relative to the germline gene, one junction end is altered; a read error may explain this. This chain connects TRBV6-1 to TRBJ1-6; a possible D gene is TRBD1 (5 bases). Looked up from germline, CDR1 is MNHNS and CDR2 is SASEGT. The CDR3 is made up of 14 amino acids. The CDR3: CATSGTVDNSPPHF. The CDR3 region has the DNA TGTGCCACCTCCGGGACGGTGGATAATTCACCCCCCCACTTT.

This clonotype showed up just a few times. The chain uses TRBV6-6 and TRBJ2-4; D could derive from TRBD1 or TRBD2 (5 bases each). CDR3 length equals 14 residues. Trimming took 2 bases from V and 3 from J, leaving 8 bases between them. Looked up from germline, CDR1 is MNHNY and CDR2 is SVGAGI (reference sequence). The CDR3 bases are TGTGCCAGCAGTTACGGGACGGTCAAAAACATTCAGTACTTC. This gives the protein CASSYGTVKNIQYF.

V is TRBV6-5 and J is TRBJ1-2, with TRBD1 matching over 9 bases. This CDR3 has 15 amino acids. The J segment lost 4 bases and the V segment lost 5 bases, leaving 8 bases of the junction unmatched. The germline V gene has CDR1 MNHEY and CDR2 SVGAGI. The CDR3 DNA sequence: TGTGCCAGCAGTCCCGGACAGGGGCTATTCTATGGCTACACCTTC. Its translation: CASSPGQGLFYGYTF.

Concerning this clonotype itself: A junction boundary mismatches the germline segment, possibly from a read error. This sequence joins TRBV6-6 and TRBJ1-6; D is perhaps TRBD1 (5 bases). The CDR3 covers 14 residues. Germline V gene lookup returns CDR1 MNHNY and CDR2 SVGAGI (reference sequence). The CDR3 sequence: CVSSGDRYNSPLHF. The DNA for the CDR3 is TGTGTCAGCAGTGGCGACAGATATAATTCACCCCTCCACTTT.

The V gene is TRBV9, the J gene TRBJ2-1, with TRBD2 matching 9 bases. Germline values: CDR1 SGDLS, CDR2 YYNGEE. Germline trimming cut 9 bases from V and 6 bases from J; bases unmatched to any gene: 4. This CDR3 comprises 12 residues. The CDR3 is CATSGLANEQFF. The CDR3 region has the DNA TGTGCCACGTCGGGACTAGCCAATGAGCAGTTCTTC.

This clonotype appeared many times. The chain employs TRBV29-1 and TRBJ1-2; 8 bases align to TRBD1. This CDR3 spans 14 amino acids. Germline V lookup: CDR1 SQVTM, CDR2 ANQGSEA. After removal of 0 bases from V and 4 bases from J, the junction contained 4 bases not matched to a gene. Written as DNA, the CDR3 is TGCAGCGTTGAAGACCACGGACAGGGCTATGGCTACACCTTC. Protein: CSVEDHGQGYGYTF.

This clonotype was found a few times. This chain links TRBV9 with TRBJ1-5; D is unresolved. Trimming left V 4 bases short and J 4 bases short, with 12 bases between. The CDR3 length is 14 residues. Germline assignment: CDR1 SGDLS and CDR2 YYNGEE. CDR3 region: CASSRDLGNQPQHF. CDR3 coding DNA: TGTGCCAGCAGCCGTGATTTGGGAAATCAGCCCCAGCATTTT.

The rearrangement uses TRBV18 and TRBJ2-1; D is ambiguous. The CDR3 loop spans 11 amino acids. CDR1 and CDR2 (germline): KGHSH, LQKENI. The germline V and J ends were trimmed by 6 bases and 15 bases, with 15 bases remaining between them. CDR3 loop: CASSSRVQPFF. The CDR3 DNA sequence: TGTGCCAGCTCTTCAAGGGTACAACCGTTCTTC.

This chain's CDR3 is CASSLASGARMNTEAFF. The CDR3 DNA sequence: TGTGCCAGCAGCTTAGCCAGCGGGGCTCGCATGAACACTGAAGCTTTCTTT. The J gene is TRBJ1-1, the V gene TRBV7-2, with D possibly TRBD1 on 5 matching bases. V was shortened by 0 bases and J by 0 bases, with 14 bases between the two germline ends. Germline lookup yields CDR1 SGHTA and CDR2 FQGNSA. The length of the CDR3 is 17 residues.

J is TRBJ1-1 and V is TRBV5-1, with D possibly being TRBD1 (6 bases). Trimming took 0 bases from V and 1 from J, leaving 13 bases between them. The CDR3 is made up of 16 amino acids. The germline V gene encodes CDR1 SGHRS and CDR2 YFSETQ. In nucleotides, the CDR3 is TGCGCCAGCAGCTTGGAGGGTGGGGGCGCGAACACTGAAGCTTTCTTT. Protein: CASSLEGGGANTEAFF.

This clonotype occurred many times. This rearrangement joins TRBV10-3 to TRBJ2-1; D unclear. This CDR3 is 12 amino acids long. Trimming took 7 bases from V and 2 from J, leaving 6 bases between them. Looked up from germline, CDR1 is ENHRY and CDR2 is SYGVKD. The CDR3 DNA is TGTGCCATCAACGGGCCCTACAATGAGCAGTTCTTC. It encodes CAINGPYNEQFF.

The sample holds a few counts of this clonotype. V is TRBV27 and J is TRBJ1-2; no firm D call. Germline values: CDR1 MNHEY, CDR2 SMNVEV (reference sequence). V lost 6 bases, J lost 0 bases, and 8 bases lay in between. The CDR3 is made up of 13 amino acids. CDR3 protein: CASSRFSNYGYTF. CDR3 coding DNA: TGTGCCAGCAGCCGGTTCTCTAACTATGGCTACACCTTC.

This chain uses TRBV20-1 with TRBJ2-2; no firm D call. Trimming removed 1 base from V and 0 bases from J, with 12 bases in between. CDR1 and CDR2 from the germline V gene are DFQATT and SNEGSKA (reference sequence). The length of the CDR3 is 16 residues. The CDR3: CSARVSLHANTGELFF. The CDR3 nucleotides read TGCAGTGCTAGAGTGTCGCTACATGCGAACACCGGGGAGCTGTTTTTT.

V usage is TRBV9 and J usage is TRBJ1-1; D may be TRBD1 (5 bases). Trimming cost V 4 bases and J 11 bases, with 24 bases left between them. Germline CDR1 SGDLS, CDR2 YYNGEE. This CDR3 contains 15 residues. The CDR3 sequence is CASSPQGGVSGVAFF. CDR3 DNA: TGTGCCAGCAGCCCTCAGGGCGGAGTCTCAGGAGTGGCTTTCTTT. Together with reference TRBV9 and TRBJ1-1, the CDR3 gives the full variable domain: DSGVTQTPKHLITATGQRVTLRCSPRSGDLSVYWYQQSLDQGLQFLIQYYNGEERAKGNILERFSAQQFPDLHSELNLSSLELGDSALYFCASSPQGGVSGVAFFGQGTRLTVV.

The chain uses TRBV7-9 and TRBJ1-1, with D perhaps TRBD1 (6 bases). The CDR3 runs 15 residues. Per the germline V gene, CDR1 is SEHNR and CDR2 is FQNEAQ (reference sequence). Trimming shortened V by 5 bases and J by 1 base, and 14 bases separated the two germline ends. CDR3 DNA: TGTGCCAGCAGCCCCCGGACAGCCTGGAACACTGAAGCTTTCTTT. Protein: CASSPRTAWNTEAFF.

This clonotype has a handful of counts. The J gene is TRBJ1-5, the V gene TRBV7-2; no reliable D call. Between the trimmed V and J ends, which lost 5 bases and 4 bases, there was a span of 27 bases. CDR3 length equals 19 residues. CDR1 and CDR2 from the germline V gene are SGHTA and FQGNSA. CDR3 DNA sequence: TGTGCCAGCAGCCCCCTCGGGTTCACAGCTTTGTCCCGGAATCAGCCCCAGCATTTT. Translating gives CASSPLGFTALSRNQPQHF.

The V and J genes are TRBV6-2 or TRBV6-3 and TRBJ1-1, with a tentative D call TRBD1 (5 bases). Germline CDR1 is MNHEY and CDR2 is SVGEGT. Deletions cut 7 bases from V and 4 bases from J, with 16 bases between. The CDR3 spans 14 residues. CDR3 loop: CASNGLGDGTEAFF. The CDR3 nucleotides read TGTGCCAGCAACGGCTTAGGGGACGGCACTGAAGCTTTCTTT.